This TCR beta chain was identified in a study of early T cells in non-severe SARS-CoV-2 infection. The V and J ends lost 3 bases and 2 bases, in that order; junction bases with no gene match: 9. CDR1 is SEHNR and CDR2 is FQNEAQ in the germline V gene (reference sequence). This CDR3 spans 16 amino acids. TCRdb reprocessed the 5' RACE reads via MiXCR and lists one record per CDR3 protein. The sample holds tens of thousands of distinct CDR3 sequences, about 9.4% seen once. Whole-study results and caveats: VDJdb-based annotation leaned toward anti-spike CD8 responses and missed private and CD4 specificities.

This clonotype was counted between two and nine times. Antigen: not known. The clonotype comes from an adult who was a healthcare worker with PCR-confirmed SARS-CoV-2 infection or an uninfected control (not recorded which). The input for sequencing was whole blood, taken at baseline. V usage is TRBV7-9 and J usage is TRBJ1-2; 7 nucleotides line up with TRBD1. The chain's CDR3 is CASSFFDRAPNYGYTF. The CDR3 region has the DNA TGTGCCAGCAGCTTTTTTGACAGGGCACCCAACTATGGCTACACCTTC.